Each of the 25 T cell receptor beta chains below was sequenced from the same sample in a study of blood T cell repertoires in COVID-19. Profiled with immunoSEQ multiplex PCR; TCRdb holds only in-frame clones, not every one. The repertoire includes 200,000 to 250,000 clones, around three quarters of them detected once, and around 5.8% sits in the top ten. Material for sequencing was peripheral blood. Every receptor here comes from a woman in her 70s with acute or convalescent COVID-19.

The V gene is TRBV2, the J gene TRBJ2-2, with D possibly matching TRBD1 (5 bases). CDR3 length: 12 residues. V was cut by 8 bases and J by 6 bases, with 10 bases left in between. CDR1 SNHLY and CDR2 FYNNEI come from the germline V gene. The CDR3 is CASGALAGELFF. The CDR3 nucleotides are TGTGCCAGCGGGGCGCTGGCCGGGGAGCTGTTTTTT.

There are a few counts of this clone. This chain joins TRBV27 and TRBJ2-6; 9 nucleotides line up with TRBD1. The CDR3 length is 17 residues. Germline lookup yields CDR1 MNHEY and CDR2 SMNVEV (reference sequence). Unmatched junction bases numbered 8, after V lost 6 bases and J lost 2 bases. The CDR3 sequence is CASRPQTGGAGANVLTF. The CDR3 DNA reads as TGTGCCAGCAGACCGCAAACAGGGGGCGCTGGGGCCAACGTCCTGACTTTC.

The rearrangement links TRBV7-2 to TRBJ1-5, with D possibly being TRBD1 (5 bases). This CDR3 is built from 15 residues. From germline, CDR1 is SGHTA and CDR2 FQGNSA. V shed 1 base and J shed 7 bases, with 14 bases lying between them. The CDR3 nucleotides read TGTGCCAGCAGCTTAGGTGGCGCAGGGCGGCAGCCCCAGCATTTT. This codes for CASSLGGAGRQPQHF.

The CDR3 sequence is CASRTRVTEAFF. DNA of the CDR3: TGTGCCAGCAGAACACGGGTGACTGAAGCTTTCTTT. The chain uses TRBV28 and TRBJ1-1; D is unresolved. Looked up from germline, CDR1 is MDHEN and CDR2 is SYDVKM. V lost 6 bases and J 5 bases, leaving 10 bases between the germline ends. The CDR3 spans 12 residues.

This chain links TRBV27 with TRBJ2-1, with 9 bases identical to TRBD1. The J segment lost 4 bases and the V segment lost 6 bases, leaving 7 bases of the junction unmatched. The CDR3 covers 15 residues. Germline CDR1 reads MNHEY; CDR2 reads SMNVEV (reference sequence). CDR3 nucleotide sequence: TGTGCCAGCAGACAGGGACAGGGAGGTTACAATGAGCAGTTCTTC. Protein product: CASRQGQGGYNEQFF.

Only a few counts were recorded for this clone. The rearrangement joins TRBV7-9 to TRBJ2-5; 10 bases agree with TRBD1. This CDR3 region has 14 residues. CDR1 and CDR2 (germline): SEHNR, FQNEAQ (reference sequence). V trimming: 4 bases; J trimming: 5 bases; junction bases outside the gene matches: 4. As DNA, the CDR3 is TGTGCCAGCAGCTCCTCGGGACAGGGGGAGACCCAGTACTTC. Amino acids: CASSSSGQGETQYF.

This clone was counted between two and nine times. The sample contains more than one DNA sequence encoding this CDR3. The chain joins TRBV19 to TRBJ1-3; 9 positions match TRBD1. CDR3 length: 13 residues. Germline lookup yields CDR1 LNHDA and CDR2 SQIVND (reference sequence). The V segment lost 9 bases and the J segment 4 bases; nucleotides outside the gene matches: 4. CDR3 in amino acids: CASSGTGGNTIYF. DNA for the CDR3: TGTGCCAGCTCCGGGACAGGGGGAAACACCATATATTTT. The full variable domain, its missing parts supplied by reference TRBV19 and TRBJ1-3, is DGGITQSPKYLFRKEGQNVTLSCEQNLNHDAMYWYRQDPGQGLRLIYYSQIVNDFQKGDIAEGYSVSREKKESFPLTVTSAQKNPTAFYLCASSGTGGNTIYFGEGSWLTVV.

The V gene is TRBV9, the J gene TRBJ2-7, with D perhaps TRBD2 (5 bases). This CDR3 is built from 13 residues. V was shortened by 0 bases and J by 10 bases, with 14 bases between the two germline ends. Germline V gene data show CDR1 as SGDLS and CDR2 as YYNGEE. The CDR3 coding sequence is TGTGCCAGCAGCGTAGATGGAGGATCGGGTCAGTACTTC. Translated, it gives CASSVDGGSGQYF.

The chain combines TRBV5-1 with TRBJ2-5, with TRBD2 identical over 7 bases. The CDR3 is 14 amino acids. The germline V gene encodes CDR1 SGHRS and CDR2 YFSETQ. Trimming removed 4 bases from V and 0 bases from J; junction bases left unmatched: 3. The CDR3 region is CASSRGGYQETQYF. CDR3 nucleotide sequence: TGCGCCAGCAGCCGCGGGGGTTACCAAGAGACCCAGTACTTC.

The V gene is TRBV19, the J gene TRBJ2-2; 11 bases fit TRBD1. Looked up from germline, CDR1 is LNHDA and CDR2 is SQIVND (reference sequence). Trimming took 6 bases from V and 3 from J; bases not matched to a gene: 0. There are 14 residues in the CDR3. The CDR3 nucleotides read TGTGCCAGTAGGGACAGGGGGCACACCGGGGAGCTGTTTTTT. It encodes CASRDRGHTGELFF.

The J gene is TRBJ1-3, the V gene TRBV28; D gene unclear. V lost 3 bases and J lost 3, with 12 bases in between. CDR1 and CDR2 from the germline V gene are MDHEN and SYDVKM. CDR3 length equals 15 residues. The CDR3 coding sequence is TGTGCCAGCAGTTTCAGACGGGTTAGTGGAAACACCATATATTTT. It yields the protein CASSFRRVSGNTIYF.

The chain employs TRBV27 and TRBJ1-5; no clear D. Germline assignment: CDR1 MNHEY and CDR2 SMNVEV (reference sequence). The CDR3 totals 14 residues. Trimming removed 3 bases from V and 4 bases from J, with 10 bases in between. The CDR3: CASSFGSLNQPQHF. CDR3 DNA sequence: TGTGCCAGCAGTTTCGGGTCTCTAAATCAGCCCCAGCATTTT.

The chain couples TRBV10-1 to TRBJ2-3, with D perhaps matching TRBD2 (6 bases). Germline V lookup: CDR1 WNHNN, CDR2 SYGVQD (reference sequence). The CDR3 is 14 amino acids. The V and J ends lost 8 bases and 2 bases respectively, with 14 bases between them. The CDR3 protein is CASAREVDTDTQYF. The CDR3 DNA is TGCGCCAGCGCCAGGGAGGTAGACACAGATACGCAGTATTTT.

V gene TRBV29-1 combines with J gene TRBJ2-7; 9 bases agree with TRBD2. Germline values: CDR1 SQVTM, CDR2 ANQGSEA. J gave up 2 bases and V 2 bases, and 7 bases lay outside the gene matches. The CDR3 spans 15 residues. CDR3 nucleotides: TGCAGCGTTGAATTAGCGGGAGCAATCGCCTACGAGCAGTACTTC. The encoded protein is CSVELAGAIAYEQYF.

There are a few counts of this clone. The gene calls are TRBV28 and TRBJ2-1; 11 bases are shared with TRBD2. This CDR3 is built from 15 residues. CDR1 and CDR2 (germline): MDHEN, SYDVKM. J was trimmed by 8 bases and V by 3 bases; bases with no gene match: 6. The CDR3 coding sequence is TGTGCCAGCAGTTTTAGCGGGAGGGCAGTTGATGAGCAGTTCTTC. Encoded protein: CASSFSGRAVDEQFF. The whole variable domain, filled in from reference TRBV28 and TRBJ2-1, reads DVKVTQSSRYLVKRTGEKVFLECVQDMDHENMFWYRQDPGLGLRLIYFSYDVKMKEKGDIPEGYSVSREKKERFSLILESASTNQTSMYLCASSFSGRAVDEQFFGPGTRLTVL.

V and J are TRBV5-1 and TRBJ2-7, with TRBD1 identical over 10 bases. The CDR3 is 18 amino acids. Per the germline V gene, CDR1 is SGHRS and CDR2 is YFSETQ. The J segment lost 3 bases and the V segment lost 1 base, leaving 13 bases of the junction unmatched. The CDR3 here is CASSLKLGQGSIYYEQYF. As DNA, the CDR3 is TGCGCCAGCAGCTTGAAACTGGGACAGGGGTCAATCTACTACGAGCAGTACTTC.

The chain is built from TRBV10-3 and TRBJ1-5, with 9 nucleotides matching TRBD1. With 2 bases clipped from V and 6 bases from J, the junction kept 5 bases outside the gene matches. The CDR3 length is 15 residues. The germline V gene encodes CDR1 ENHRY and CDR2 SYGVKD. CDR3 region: CAISETGTGSQPQHF. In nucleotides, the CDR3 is TGTGCCATCAGTGAGACCGGGACAGGGAGTCAGCCCCAGCATTTT.

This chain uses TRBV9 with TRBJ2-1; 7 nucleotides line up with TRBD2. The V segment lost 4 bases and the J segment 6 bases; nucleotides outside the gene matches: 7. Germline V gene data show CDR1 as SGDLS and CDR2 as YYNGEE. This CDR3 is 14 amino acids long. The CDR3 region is CASSLSGTTNEQFF. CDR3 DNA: TGTGCCAGCAGCTTATCCGGGACTACCAATGAGCAGTTCTTC.

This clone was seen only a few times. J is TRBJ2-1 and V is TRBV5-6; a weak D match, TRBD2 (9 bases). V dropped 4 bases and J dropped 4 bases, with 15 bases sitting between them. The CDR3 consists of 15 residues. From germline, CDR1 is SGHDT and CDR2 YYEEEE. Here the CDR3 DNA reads TGTGCCAGCAGCCGCGGGGGGGACAGGTACAATGAGCAGTTCTTC. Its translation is CASSRGGDRYNEQFF. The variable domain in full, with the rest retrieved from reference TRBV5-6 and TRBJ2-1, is DAGVTQSPTHLIKTRGQQVTLRCSPKSGHDTVSWYQQALGQGPQFIFQYYEEEERQRGNFPDRFSGHQFPNYSSELNVNALLLGDSALYLCASSRGGDRYNEQFFGPGTRLTVL.

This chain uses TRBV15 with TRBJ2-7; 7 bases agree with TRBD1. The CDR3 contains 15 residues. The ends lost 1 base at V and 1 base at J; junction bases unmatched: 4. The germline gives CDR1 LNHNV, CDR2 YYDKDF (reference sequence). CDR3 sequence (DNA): TGTGCCACCAGCAGAGTCCCGGGACAGTCCTACGAGCAGTACTTC. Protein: CATSRVPGQSYEQYF.

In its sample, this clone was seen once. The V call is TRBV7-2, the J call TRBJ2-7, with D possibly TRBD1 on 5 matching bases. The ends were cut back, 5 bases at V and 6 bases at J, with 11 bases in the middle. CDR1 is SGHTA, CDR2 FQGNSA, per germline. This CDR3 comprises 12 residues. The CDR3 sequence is CASSRTLSEQYF. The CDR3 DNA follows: TGTGCCAGCAGCCGGACACTCTCCGAGCAGTACTTC.

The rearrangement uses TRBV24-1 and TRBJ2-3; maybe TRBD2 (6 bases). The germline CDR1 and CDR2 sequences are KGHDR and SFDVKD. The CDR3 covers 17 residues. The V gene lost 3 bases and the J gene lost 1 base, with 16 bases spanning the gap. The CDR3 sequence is CATSDRDFILGTDTQYF. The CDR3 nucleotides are TGTGCCACCAGTGATAGGGACTTTATTTTAGGCACAGATACGCAGTATTTT.

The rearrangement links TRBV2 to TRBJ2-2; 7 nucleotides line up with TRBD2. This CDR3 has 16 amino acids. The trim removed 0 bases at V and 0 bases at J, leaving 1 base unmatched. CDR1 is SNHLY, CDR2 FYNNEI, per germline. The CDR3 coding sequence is TGTGCCAGCAGTGAAGCGCTAGCGGCGAACACCGGGGAGCTGTTTTTT. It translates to CASSEALAANTGELFF.

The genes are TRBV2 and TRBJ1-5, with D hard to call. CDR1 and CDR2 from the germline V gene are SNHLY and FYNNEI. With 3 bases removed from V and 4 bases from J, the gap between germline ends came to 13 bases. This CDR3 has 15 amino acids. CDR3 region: CASSDSCPSNQPQHF. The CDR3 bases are TGTGCCAGCAGTGACAGTTGCCCCTCGAATCAGCCCCAGCATTTT.

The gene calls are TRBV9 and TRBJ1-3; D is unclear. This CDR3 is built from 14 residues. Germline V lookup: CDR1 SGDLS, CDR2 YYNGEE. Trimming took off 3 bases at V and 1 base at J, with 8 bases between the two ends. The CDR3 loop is CASSAQESGNTIYF. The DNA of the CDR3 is TGTGCCAGCAGCGCACAAGAATCTGGAAACACCATATATTTT.